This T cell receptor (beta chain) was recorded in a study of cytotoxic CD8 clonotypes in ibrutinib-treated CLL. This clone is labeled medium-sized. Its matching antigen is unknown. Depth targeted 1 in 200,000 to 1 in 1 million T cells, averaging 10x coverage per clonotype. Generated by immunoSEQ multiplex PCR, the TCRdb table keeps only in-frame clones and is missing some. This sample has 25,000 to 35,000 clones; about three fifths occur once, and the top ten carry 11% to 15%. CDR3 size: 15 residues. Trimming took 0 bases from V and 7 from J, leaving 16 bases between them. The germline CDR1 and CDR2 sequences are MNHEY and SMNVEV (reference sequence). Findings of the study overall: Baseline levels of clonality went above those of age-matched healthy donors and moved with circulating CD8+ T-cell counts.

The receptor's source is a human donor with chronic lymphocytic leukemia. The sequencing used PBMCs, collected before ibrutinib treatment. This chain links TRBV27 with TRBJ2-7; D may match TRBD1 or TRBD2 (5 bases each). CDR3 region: CASSLSGDGLLEQYF. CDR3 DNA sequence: TGTGCCAGCAGTTTATCGGGGGACGGCCTCTTGGAGCAGTACTTC.